This TCR beta chain is drawn from a study of identical twins. Template switching (which added a universal primer site) was used, and cDNA carried unique molecular identifiers. TCRdb fed the 5' RACE reads into MiXCR, producing one record per CDR3 protein. This table has 200,000 to 300,000 distinct CDR3 sequences, about 7% appearing once. Findings of the study overall: Twin-shared out-of-frame alpha sequences were enriched for low generation probability. Conclusions leaned on cross-sectional statistical analysis and did not track the same donors over time. Beta out-of-frame sequences showed weaker excess sharing between twins.

Of note for this clonotype: What it recognizes is unknown.

The same sample was also studied in work on yellow fever vaccine responses in identical twins.

The sequenced sample was memory (CD45RO+) T cells sorted from blood. This TCR came from a woman aged 18-29 years in good health.

The CDR3 DNA is TGCGCCAGCAGCCAAGAGGTACTTTCAGATACGCAGTATTTT. Translated, it gives CASSQEVLSDTQYF. V gene TRBV4-1 combines with J gene TRBJ2-3; D is unresolved. The V end lost 0 bases, the J end lost 4 bases, and 8 bases lay between the germline ends. This CDR3 spans 14 amino acids. Germline assignment: CDR1 MGHRA and CDR2 YSYEKL.